This T cell receptor beta chain was captured by sequencing in a study of chemoradiotherapy in HPV16-positive cancers (dated by TCRdb to 2021 to 2024). Describing the broader study: Functional T-cell assays on cells from two HPV16-positive patients defined candidate HPV-specific T-cell clones and common TCR motifs. The study asked whether T-cell immunity to the HPV oncoproteins E6 and E7 changes during chemoradiotherapy and whether this immunity affects survival. Next, the candidate HPV-specific TCRs and motifs were followed in TCR repertoires from fewer than 100 patients with HPV-related cancers. The investigation overall reported the following: Expansion of candidate HPV-specific clones and E7-related TCR motifs was observed in the tumor microenvironment during treatment, whereas no such expansion was observed for non-HPV-specific T cells. The survival association was reported for HPV16-positive patients, and the functional definition of HPV-specific T cells was derived from only a couple of HPV16-positive patients. In HPV16-positive patients, expansion of HPV-responsive T cells during chemoradiotherapy was associated with improved recurrence-free survival.

Regarding this clone: The antigen it binds to is not known. Base qualities are missing; no much larger clone stands one base away.

Trimming takes 4 bases from V and 2 bases from J, and the germline ends sit 12 bases apart. CDR1 and CDR2 are read off the germline V gene as WSHSY and SAAADI. The CDR3 covers 14 residues, taking in both the cysteine and the phenylalanine. Of the read, only the CDR3 DNA is kept; its 42 bases are in frame from base 1. To prepare the library, the immunoSEQ multiplex PCR assay was applied. Not all clones reach the TCRdb copy of this immuneACCESS table, which keeps in-frame sequences only. Checked studies attribute under half of the gap to unresolved V genes and leave the rest unexplained. Recorded for this sample are about 68,000 clones; around nine tenths of them occurred a single time. 4.2% of the sample is taken by the ten largest. Repertoires were sampled multiple times during chemoradiotherapy, which allowed clonal expansion in the tumor microenvironment to be followed.

The starting material was blood, obtained from a patient who underwent chemoradiotherapy. Rearrangement joined TRBV10-2 to TRBJ2-7, and the D gene may be TRBD1, 6 bases matching. This TCR was sampled from a human donor with HPV-associated anogenital cancer. CDR3 region: CASSGQGSTYEQYF. The sequenced DNA: TGCGCCAGCAGTGGGCAGGGGTCGACCTACGAGCAGTACTTC.